The sequence of this T cell receptor beta chain was determined in a study of cytomegalovirus exposure and HLA in healthy donors. Study-wide findings and caveats: Analyzed later, most CMV-associated TCR beta chains appeared HLA-restricted.

In the PCR, 60 Vbeta and 13 Jbeta primers were used. Only in-frame clones appear in the TCRdb table, and some are missing; sequencing was by immunoSEQ multiplex PCR. The table records around 130,000 clones, almost 85% of them present only once. After removal of 3 bases from V and 2 bases from J, the junction contained 5 bases not matched to a gene. The CDR3 loop spans 15 amino acids. From germline, CDR1 is MDHEN and CDR2 SYDVKM. This clone was seen only a few times. Its antigen is still unknown. The receptor comes from a woman between 18 and 29 years old in good health and CMV-seronegative. The chain employs TRBV28 and TRBJ2-3, with 7 bases aligning to TRBD2. Sequenced material: PBMCs. DNA for the CDR3: TGTGCCAGCAGTTTCCAGCGGGATAACACAGATACGCAGTATTTT. Translation gives CASSFQRDNTDTQYF.